This T cell receptor (beta chain) was found in a study of T-cell reconstitution after alpha-beta-depleted transplantation in children. The V gene lost 3 bases and the J gene lost 5 bases, with 12 bases spanning the gap. This CDR3 contains 14 residues. About this clonotype: The antigen remains unidentified.

Molecular barcoding with unique molecular identifiers was used for the TCRbeta library. MiXCR, applied by TCRdb to the PCR reads, yields one record per CDR3 protein. The top ten clones hold over 2% of a sample with about 600,000 distinct CDR3 sequences, over 10% of them seen once. Overall study results and limits: By about two months after transplant, alpha-beta T cells reportedly arose from several hundred graft clones that had expanded. Surviving recipient T cells and intrathymic progenitors accounted for some patients' high TCRbeta diversity at day 60. Newly produced T cells mostly provided counts and TCRbeta diversity after one year, as hyperexpanded clones declined.

The clonotype comes from a male patient younger than 18 who had a stem cell transplant for acute myeloid leukemia, so the T cells may come from the graft donor. The sample here was PBMCs, mostly from graft donor cells, taken 360 days after TCRalphabeta/CD19-depleted stem cell transplant. The chain links TRBV12-3 or TRBV12-4 to TRBJ2-3; D is perhaps TRBD1 (5 bases). The CDR3 loop reads CASSFPQGLDTQYF. The DNA for the CDR3 is TGTGCCAGCAGTTTTCCCCAGGGTTTAGATACGCAGTATTTT.